These 12 T cell receptor beta chains originate from one sample sequenced in a study of lymphopenia after photon versus proton radiotherapy. Assay used: immunoSEQ multiplex PCR; TCRdb lists only in-frame clones, some missing. The data show some 21,000 clones, with 85% seen just once and approximately 18% held by the top ten. Here the sequenced sample was peripheral blood, taken from a patient treated with photon-based radiotherapy. These receptors originate from a man between 60 and 75 years old with pancreatic cancer.

The rearrangement uses TRBV5-1 and TRBJ2-6, with no clear D. The ends were cut back, 4 bases at V and 0 bases at J, with 14 bases in the middle. CDR3 length: 17 amino acids. CDR1 is SGHRS, CDR2 YFSETQ, per germline. This CDR3 is CASSPIQQSSGANVLTF. The CDR3 DNA reads as TGCGCCAGCAGCCCAATCCAACAGAGCTCTGGGGCCAACGTCCTGACTTTC.

The chain combines TRBV5-1 with TRBJ2-3; no reliable D call. Trimming took 4 bases from V and 4 from J, leaving 13 bases between them. Germline V gene lookup returns CDR1 SGHRS and CDR2 YFSETQ. CDR3 length: 14 amino acids. The CDR3 DNA reads as TGCGCCAGCAGCCAGGACCGGCACGCAGATACGCAGTATTTT. Amino acid sequence: CASSQDRHADTQYF.

In DNA, the CDR3 is TGCAGCGCTGCGGCGGGCTTTCTCACAGATACGCAGTATTTT. Protein sequence: CSAAAGFLTDTQYF. The chain has TRBV29-1 and TRBJ2-3; tentative D call: TRBD2 (5 bases). This CDR3 comprises 14 residues. V was trimmed by 7 bases and J by 2 bases, leaving 16 bases between them. The germline gives CDR1 SQVTM, CDR2 ANQGSEA.

This rearrangement joins TRBV30 to TRBJ1-5, with D maybe TRBD1 (5 bases). V lost 0 bases and J 9 bases, leaving 15 bases between the germline ends. Germline CDR1 is GTSNPN and CDR2 is SVGIG (reference sequence). The CDR3 contains 14 residues. CDR3 DNA: TGTGCCTGGAGTGTACGTCTGGGAAGGGGGCCCCAGCATTTT. It yields the protein CAWSVRLGRGPQHF.

The chain links TRBV11-2 to TRBJ2-1; 9 bases fit TRBD1. V was pared by 6 bases and J by 5 bases, with 8 bases of the junction left unmatched. The length of the CDR3 is 15 residues. Germline V gene sequence: CDR1 SGHAT, CDR2 FQNNGV. The CDR3 protein is CASRTGTGLNNEQFF. CDR3 DNA sequence: TGTGCCAGCAGGACCGGGACAGGGCTCAACAATGAGCAGTTCTTC.

The rearrangement joins TRBV18 to TRBJ1-2; D remains ambiguous. The V gene lost 4 bases and the J gene lost 6 bases, with 6 bases spanning the gap. The CDR3 is 11 amino acids. The germline gives CDR1 KGHSH, CDR2 LQKENI. The CDR3 reads CASSLDHGYTF. CDR3 DNA sequence: TGTGCCAGCTCACTCGATCATGGCTACACCTTC.

This clone was observed a handful of times. This chain uses TRBV4-3 with TRBJ1-2; tentative D call: TRBD1 (6 bases). There are 15 residues in the CDR3. Germline lookup yields CDR1 LGHNA and CDR2 YSLEER. Trimming took 1 base from V and 10 from J, leaving 19 bases between them. The CDR3 is CASSQADSDLYYYTF. The CDR3 bases are TGCGCCAGCAGCCAAGCGGACAGCGATCTTTATTACTACACCTTC.

The chain carries TRBV7-9 and TRBJ1-2; 7 bases fit TRBD1. The CDR3 contains 15 residues. J gave up 6 bases and V 5 bases, and 12 bases lay outside the gene matches. Germline V CDR1 and CDR2: SEHNR, FQNEAQ (reference sequence). This chain's CDR3 is CASSQGGRGYNGYTF. In nucleotides, the CDR3 is TGTGCCAGCAGCCAAGGTGGCAGGGGGTATAATGGCTACACCTTC.

The rearrangement joins TRBV7-6 to TRBJ2-3, with D maybe TRBD2 (6 bases). Trimming cost V 5 bases and J 2 bases, with 17 bases left between them. The CDR3 consists of 16 residues. Looked up from germline, CDR1 is SGHVS and CDR2 is FNYEAQ. CDR3 protein: CASSPRPGTHTDTQYF. CDR3 coding DNA: TGTGCCAGCAGCCCACGGCCGGGGACTCACACAGATACGCAGTATTTT.

The chain joins TRBV11-3 to TRBJ2-3; TRBD1 agrees at 7 bases. CDR1 and CDR2 from the germline V gene are SGHNT and YENEEA. The J segment lost 1 base and the V segment lost 2 bases, leaving 0 bases of the junction unmatched. The CDR3 contains 14 residues. CDR3 amino acids: CASSLTGGTDTQYF. CDR3 DNA: TGTGCCAGCAGCTTAACAGGGGGCACAGATACGCAGTATTTT.

This chain links TRBV30 with TRBJ2-1, with D tentatively TRBD2 (6 bases). V shed 0 bases and J shed 2 bases, with 11 bases lying between them. The length of the CDR3 is 15 residues. Germline CDR1 and CDR2: GTSNPN and SVGIG (reference sequence). CDR3 residues: CAWSVSEGAYNEQFF. DNA for the CDR3: TGTGCCTGGAGTGTCTCGGAGGGCGCCTACAATGAGCAGTTCTTC.

This rearrangement joins TRBV27 to TRBJ2-7, with D unresolved. Germline values: CDR1 MNHEY, CDR2 SMNVEV (reference sequence). The V gene lost 3 bases and the J gene lost 3 bases, with 9 bases spanning the gap. The CDR3 contains 13 residues. The CDR3 nucleotides are TGTGCCAGCAGTTTGGGAACGTACTACGAGCAGTACTTC. Protein product: CASSLGTYYEQYF.